The source of this TCR beta chain is a study of blood T cell repertoires in COVID-19. Profiled with immunoSEQ multiplex PCR; TCRdb holds only in-frame clones, not every one. The sample lists 300,000 or so clones, 86% occurring once. The age range of participants was about 18 to 100 years, with residence in around 22 US areas. Clinical history reported by participants formed the basis on which cohorts were assigned. V lost 8 bases to trimming and J lost 6 bases; unmatched junction nucleotides: 13. CDR1 MNHEY and CDR2 SMNVEV come from the germline V gene (reference sequence). The CDR3 has 15 amino acids.

The sample taken for sequencing was PBMCs or T cells enriched from blood (not recorded which). The rearrangement links TRBV27 to TRBJ1-1, with 9 positions matching TRBD1. This clonotype was obtained from a woman between 40 and 55 years old with acute COVID-19. DNA for the CDR3: TGTGCCAGCTCGTTACAGGGGGCAATTACCTCTGAAGCTTTCTTT. Translation: CASSLQGAITSEAFF.